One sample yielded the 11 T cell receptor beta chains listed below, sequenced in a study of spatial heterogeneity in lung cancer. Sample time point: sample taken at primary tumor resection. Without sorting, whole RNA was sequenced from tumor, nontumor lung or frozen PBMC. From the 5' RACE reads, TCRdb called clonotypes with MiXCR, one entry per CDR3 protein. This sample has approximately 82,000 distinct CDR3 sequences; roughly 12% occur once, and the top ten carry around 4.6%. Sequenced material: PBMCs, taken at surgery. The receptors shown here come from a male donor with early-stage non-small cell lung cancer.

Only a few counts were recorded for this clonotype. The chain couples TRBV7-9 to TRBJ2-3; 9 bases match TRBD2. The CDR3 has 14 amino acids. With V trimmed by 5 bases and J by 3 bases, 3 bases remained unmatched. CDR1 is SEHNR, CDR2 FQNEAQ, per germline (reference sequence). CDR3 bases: TGTGCCAGCAGCCGAGGACTAGCGACAGATACGCAGTATTTT. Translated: CASSRGLATDTQYF.

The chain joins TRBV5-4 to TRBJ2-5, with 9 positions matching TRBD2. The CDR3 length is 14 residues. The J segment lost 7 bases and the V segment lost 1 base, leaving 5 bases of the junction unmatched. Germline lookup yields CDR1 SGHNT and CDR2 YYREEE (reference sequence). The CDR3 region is CASSLTSGFGTQYF. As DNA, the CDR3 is TGTGCCAGCAGCTTGACTAGCGGGTTTGGGACCCAGTACTTC.

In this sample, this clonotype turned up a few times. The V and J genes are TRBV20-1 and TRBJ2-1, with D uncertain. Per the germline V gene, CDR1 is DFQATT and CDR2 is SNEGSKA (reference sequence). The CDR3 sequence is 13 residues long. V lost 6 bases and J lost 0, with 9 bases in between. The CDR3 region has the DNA TGCAGTGCGATTCGGAGCTCCTACAATGAGCAGTTCTTC. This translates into CSAIRSSYNEQFF.

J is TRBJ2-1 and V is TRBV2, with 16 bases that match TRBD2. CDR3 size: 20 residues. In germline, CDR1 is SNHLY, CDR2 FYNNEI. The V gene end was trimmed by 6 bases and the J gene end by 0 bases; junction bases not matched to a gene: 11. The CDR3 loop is CASSHEGTSGRASSYNEQFF. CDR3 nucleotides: TGTGCCAGCAGCCATGAAGGGACTAGCGGGAGGGCCAGCTCCTACAATGAGCAGTTCTTC.

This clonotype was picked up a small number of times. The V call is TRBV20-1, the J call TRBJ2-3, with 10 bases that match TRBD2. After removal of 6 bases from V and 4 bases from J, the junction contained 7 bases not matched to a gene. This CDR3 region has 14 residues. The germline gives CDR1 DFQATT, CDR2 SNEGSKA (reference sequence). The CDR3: CSAGAGGPSDTQYF. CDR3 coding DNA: TGCAGTGCAGGAGCGGGGGGGCCGTCAGATACGCAGTATTTT.

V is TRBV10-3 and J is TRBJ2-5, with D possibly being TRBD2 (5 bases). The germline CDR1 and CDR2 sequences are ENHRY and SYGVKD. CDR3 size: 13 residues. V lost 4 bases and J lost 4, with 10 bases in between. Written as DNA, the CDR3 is TGTGCCATCAGTGCGGGTGGAGGAGAGACCCAGTACTTC. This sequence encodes CAISAGGGETQYF.

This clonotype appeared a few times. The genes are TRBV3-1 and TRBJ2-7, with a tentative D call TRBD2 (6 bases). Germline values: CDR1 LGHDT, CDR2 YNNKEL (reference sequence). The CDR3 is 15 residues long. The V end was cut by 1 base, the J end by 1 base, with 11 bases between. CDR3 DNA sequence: TGTGCCAGCAGCCAAGTAGGGCGGGGATCCTACGAGCAGTACTTC. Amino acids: CASSQVGRGSYEQYF.

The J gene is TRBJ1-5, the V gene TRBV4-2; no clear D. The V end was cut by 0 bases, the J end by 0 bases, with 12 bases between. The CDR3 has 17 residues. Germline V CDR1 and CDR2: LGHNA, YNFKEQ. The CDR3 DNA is TGTGCCAGCAGCCAAGATCAAACAGCATATAGCAATCAGCCCCAGCATTTT. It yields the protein CASSQDQTAYSNQPQHF.

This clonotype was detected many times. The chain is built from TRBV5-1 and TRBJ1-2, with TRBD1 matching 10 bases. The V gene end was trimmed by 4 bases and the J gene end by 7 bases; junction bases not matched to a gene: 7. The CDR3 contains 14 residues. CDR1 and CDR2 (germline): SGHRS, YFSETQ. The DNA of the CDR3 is TGCGCCAGCAGCCCCCCGGACAGGGGGACTGGCTACACCTTC. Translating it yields CASSPPDRGTGYTF.

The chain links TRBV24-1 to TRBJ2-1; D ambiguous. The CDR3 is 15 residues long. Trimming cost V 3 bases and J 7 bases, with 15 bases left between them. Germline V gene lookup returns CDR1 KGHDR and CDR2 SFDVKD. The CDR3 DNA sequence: TGTGCCACCAGTGATGCGGACGGACGCGGTAATGAGCAGTTCTTC. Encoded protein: CATSDADGRGNEQFF.

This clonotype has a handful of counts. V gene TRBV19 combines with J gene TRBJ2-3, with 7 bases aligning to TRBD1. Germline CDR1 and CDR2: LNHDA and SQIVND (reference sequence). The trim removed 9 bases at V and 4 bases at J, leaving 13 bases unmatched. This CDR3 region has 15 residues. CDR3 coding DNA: TGTGCCAGCAAGAAAGGGACAGTAGGACCAGATACGCAGTATTTT. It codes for CASKKGTVGPDTQYF.